These T cell receptor beta chains were read from a single sample in a study of T cells in Graves' hyperthyroidism and ophthalmopathy. A single record per CDR3 protein comes from TCRdb applying MiXCR to the multiplex PCR reads. Counted here are about 420,000 distinct CDR3 sequences, roughly 15% occurring once; the ten biggest clones make up about 4.9%. The material sequenced was blood. Receptor source: a young woman with Graves' hyperthyroidism. Both conserved end residues are part of each CDR3. Each record gives: J gene, D gene, clone size, V gene, CDR3 protein, CDR3 DNA. D genes are given only for firm matches. Clone size is shown for a subset of rows, as once, few, many or a class of expanded clone.

TRBJ2-1,NA,many,TRBV11-1,CASSSRSDNEQFF,TGTGCCAGCAGCTCCCGTTCTGACAATGAGCAGTTCTTC
TRBJ1-1,NA,NA,TRBV29-1,CSVGGPTAMNTEAFF,TGCAGCGTTGGAGGCCCTACGGCCATGAACACTGAAGCTTTCTTT
TRBJ2-5,NA,once,TRBV20-1,CSARVDGPWETQYF,TGCAGTGCTAGAGTCGATGGACCTTGGGAGACCCAGTACTTC
TRBJ1-4,NA,many,TRBV20-1,CSARESETTNEKLFF,TGCAGTGCTAGGGAGAGCGAAACAACTAATGAAAAACTGTTTTTT
TRBJ2-5,NA,many,TRBV28,CASSPLQGLPGETQYF,TGTGCCAGCAGCCCACTACAGGGACTCCCGGGGGAGACCCAGTACTTC
TRBJ1-1,NA,many,TRBV5-6,CASNTRMGYKMNTEAFF,TGTGCCAGCAACACCCGGATGGGGTACAAAATGAACACTGAAGCTTTCTTT
TRBJ2-6,NA,many,TRBV12-3/TRBV12-4,CASSPRTNSGANVLTF,TGTGCCAGCAGTCCACGCACTAACTCTGGGGCCAACGTCCTGACTTTC
TRBJ2-3,NA,many,TRBV7-2,CASSLSSRSTDTQYF,TGTGCCAGCAGCTTATCTAGCAGAAGCACAGATACGCAGTATTTT
TRBJ1-3,NA,NA,TRBV13,CASSPRDGNTIYF,TGTGCCAGCAGCCCTAGGGATGGAAACACCATATATTTT
TRBJ2-7,TRBD2,NA,TRBV20-1,CSARGAGGYEQYF,TGCAGTGCTAGAGGGGCGGGAGGGTACGAGCAGTACTTC
TRBJ2-7,NA,few,TRBV25-1,CASSELDSYEQYF,TGTGCCAGCAGTGAGCTAGATTCCTACGAGCAGTACTTC
TRBJ2-1,NA,NA,TRBV4-1,CASSQDFRLYNEQFF,TGCGCCAGCAGCCAAGATTTCCGGCTCTACAATGAGCAGTTCTTC
TRBJ2-7,TRBD1,NA,TRBV7-2,CASSLPGHTPMGTGRLEQYF,TGTGCCAGCAGCCTGCCGGGACACACTCCGATGGGGACAGGGAGGCTCGAGCAGTACTTC
TRBJ1-5,NA,few,TRBV19,CASSRDTVAGQPQHF,TGTGCCAGTAGTAGAGACACAGTGGCGGGGCAGCCCCAGCATTTT
TRBJ1-1,NA,many,TRBV5-1,CASSPPYTVNTEAFF,TGCGCCAGCAGCCCCCCATACACGGTGAACACTGAAGCTTTCTTT
TRBJ1-1,NA,NA,TRBV19,CASSQGGISSEAFF,TGTGCCAGTAGCCAGGGAGGTATTTCGTCTGAAGCTTTCTTT
TRBJ2-3,NA,many,TRBV9,CASSVEADTQYF,TGTGCCAGCAGCGTAGAGGCAGATACGCAGTATTTT
TRBJ2-7,NA,many,TRBV28,CASESGTPAYEQYF,TGTGCCAGCGAATCCGGGACCCCGGCCTACGAGCAGTACTTC
TRBJ2-5,NA,many,TRBV6-1,CASTRAYQETQYF,TGTGCCAGCACTCGGGCCTACCAAGAGACCCAGTACTTC
TRBJ2-1,NA,many,TRBV12-3/TRBV12-4,CASSSSGDEQFF,TGTGCCAGCAGTAGCTCTGGGGATGAGCAGTTCTTC
TRBJ1-2,NA,NA,TRBV28,CASSSYQTYGYTF,TGTGCCAGCAGTTCCTACCAGACCTATGGCTACACCTTC
TRBJ2-1,TRBD2,many,TRBV6-1,CASRLLAGKYNEQFF,TGTGCCAGCAGACTACTAGCGGGGAAATACAATGAGCAGTTCTTC
TRBJ2-1,TRBD1,NA,TRBV18,CASSPPGQLFFDSYNEQFF,TGTGCCAGCTCACCTCCGGGACAGCTTTTCTTTGACTCCTACAATGAGCAGTTCTTC
TRBJ2-3,NA,NA,TRBV20-1,CSARDAPRSVDTQYF,TGCAGTGCTAGAGATGCCCCCCGATCAGTGGATACGCAGTATTTT
TRBJ1-1,NA,NA,TRBV19,CASSIPTGRTEAFF,TGTGCCAGTAGTATTCCCACAGGGCGTACTGAAGCTTTCTTT
TRBJ1-1,NA,many,TRBV30,CAWSEGQNTEAFF,TGTGCCTGGAGTGAGGGACAGAACACTGAAGCTTTCTTT
TRBJ2-1,NA,many,TRBV5-1,CASSFIGPDNEQFF,TGCGCCAGCAGCTTTATAGGACCAGACAATGAGCAGTTCTTC
TRBJ2-7,TRBD2,many,TRBV28,CASGTSGSTLEQYF,TGTGCCAGCGGCACTAGCGGGAGTACTCTCGAGCAGTACTTC
TRBJ1-1,NA,many,TRBV18,CASSPGQWNYTEAFF,TGTGCCAGCTCACCGGGACAATGGAATTACACTGAAGCTTTCTTT
TRBJ2-2,NA,few,TRBV6-1,CASSFAMGGNTGELFF,TGTGCCAGCAGTTTTGCAATGGGGGGCAACACCGGGGAGCTGTTTTTT
TRBJ2-1,TRBD2,many,TRBV2,CASTSRETGNEQFF,TGTGCCAGCACTTCGCGGGAGACGGGCAATGAGCAGTTCTTC
TRBJ1-5,TRBD1,NA,TRBV28,CASSRGTQGEWGNQPQHF,TGTGCCAGCAGTCGCGGGACCCAGGGGGAGTGGGGCAATCAGCCCCAGCATTTT
TRBJ2-1,NA,few,TRBV19,CASSIGSSFNEQFF,TGTGCCAGTAGTATAGGGTCTAGTTTCAATGAGCAGTTCTTC
TRBJ2-1,TRBD1,NA,TRBV27,CASSFVRGNNEQFF,TGTGCCAGCAGTTTCGTCAGGGGGAACAATGAGCAGTTCTTC
TRBJ1-2,NA,NA,TRBV6-5,CASSYQSTGGGYTF,TGTGCCAGCAGTTACCAGAGTACTGGAGGCGGCTACACCTTC
TRBJ2-2,NA,few,TRBV5-6,CASSSTASRELFF,TGTGCCAGCAGCTCCACGGCCTCCCGGGAGCTGTTTTTT
TRBJ2-7,TRBD2,many,TRBV5-1,CASSLEAGTGSYEQYF,TGCGCCAGCAGCTTGGAAGCGGGGACCGGATCCTACGAGCAGTACTTC
TRBJ2-1,TRBD2,many,TRBV4-1,CASSQVGTSHNNEQFF,TGCGCCAGCAGCCAAGTGGGGACTAGCCACAACAATGAGCAGTTCTTC
TRBJ2-3,TRBD2,many,TRBV20-1,CSAKLAAFTDTQYF,TGCAGTGCTAAACTAGCGGCCTTCACAGATACGCAGTATTTT
TRBJ2-5,NA,many,TRBV28,CASSEKQGQYF,TGTGCCAGCAGTGAGAAACAGGGCCAGTACTTC
TRBJ2-1,NA,many,TRBV7-9,CASIPARGISSYNEQFF,TGTGCCAGCATCCCCGCGCGGGGAATTAGCTCCTACAATGAGCAGTTCTTC
TRBJ1-2,NA,many,TRBV6-1,CASSEALGIKYGYTF,TGTGCCAGCAGTGAAGCGTTGGGGATAAAATATGGCTACACCTTC
TRBJ1-5,NA,NA,TRBV4-2,CASSQDIAGPGGNQPQHF,TGTGCCAGCAGCCAAGATATCGCGGGGCCGGGGGGTAATCAGCCCCAGCATTTT
TRBJ2-2,NA,NA,TRBV9,CASSVTNTGELFF,TGTGCCAGCAGCGTAACTAACACCGGGGAGCTGTTTTTT
TRBJ1-3,NA,NA,TRBV3-1,CASSQARPSGNTIYF,TGTGCCAGCAGCCAAGCCCGGCCCTCTGGAAACACCATATATTTT
TRBJ1-1,TRBD1,many,TRBV13,CASSAQGRTEAFF,TGTGCCAGCAGCGCACAGGGGCGCACTGAAGCTTTCTTT
TRBJ2-1,NA,few,TRBV30,CAWCLETSVNNEQFF,TGTGCCTGGTGTCTAGAGACTAGTGTCAACAATGAGCAGTTCTTC
TRBJ1-3,NA,NA,TRBV11-2,CASSLLGVTGNAIYF,TGTGCCAGCAGCTTATTGGGGGTAACCGGAAACGCCATATATTTT
TRBJ1-2,NA,NA,TRBV7-9,CASSHNDRNNYGYTF,TGTGCCAGCAGCCACAACGACAGGAATAACTATGGCTACACCTTC
TRBJ1-1,NA,many,TRBV27,CASNPRQTMNTEAFF,TGTGCCAGCAATCCTAGACAGACTATGAACACTGAAGCTTTCTTT
TRBJ2-5,TRBD1,NA,TRBV5-1,CASSTGTGRQETQYF,TGCGCCAGCAGCACCGGGACAGGGCGCCAAGAGACCCAGTACTTC
TRBJ2-7,NA,many,TRBV11-2,CASSLEQGTYEQYF,TGTGCCAGCAGCCTAGAACAGGGTACCTACGAGCAGTACTTC